Below are 8 T cell receptor beta chains sequenced from a single sample in a study of OX40 agonist ivuxolimab in advanced cancers. Clones were sequenced by immunoSEQ multiplex PCR, and TCRdb holds only the in-frame ones, with some missing. This table has fewer than 80,000 clones, about 90% appearing once. Sequenced material: CD4+ or CD8+ T cells sorted from blood, taken in a trial of the OX40 agonist ivuxolimab. The receptors stem from an adult with an advanced solid tumor such as melanoma, head and neck, liver or kidney cancer.

This rearrangement joins TRBV5-1 to TRBJ2-2, with 8 bases that match TRBD2. Germline V gives CDR1 SGHRS, CDR2 YFSETQ. V shed 2 bases and J 1 base; nucleotides not matched to a gene: 4. This CDR3 is built from 16 residues. The CDR3 sequence: CASSFLAGLNTGELFF. CDR3 DNA sequence: TGCGCCAGCAGCTTTTTAGCGGGGCTGAACACCGGGGAGCTGTTTTTT.

V gene TRBV27 combines with J gene TRBJ1-1; 8 bases match TRBD1. Looked up from germline, CDR1 is MNHEY and CDR2 is SMNVEV (reference sequence). The length of the CDR3 is 13 residues. After removal of 0 bases from V and 7 bases from J, the junction contained 1 base not matched to a gene. DNA of the CDR3: TGTGCCAGCAGTTTATCGGGACAGGTTGAAGCTTTCTTT. Amino acid sequence: CASSLSGQVEAFF.

The J gene is TRBJ1-6, the V gene TRBV19, with 7 positions matching TRBD1. This CDR3 is built from 16 residues. Germline V gives CDR1 LNHDA, CDR2 SQIVND (reference sequence). V shed 3 bases and J 7 bases; nucleotides not matched to a gene: 9. The CDR3: CASSIRLTGTNSPLHF. The DNA of the CDR3 is TGTGCCAGTAGTATCCGTTTGACAGGGACGAATTCACCCCTCCACTTT.

V and J are TRBV28 and TRBJ1-1; TRBD1 is a possible D gene (5 bases). CDR1 is MDHEN and CDR2 is SYDVKM in the germline V gene. This CDR3 contains 13 residues. V was trimmed by 6 bases and J by 10 bases, leaving 18 bases between them. The CDR3 loop is CASRTPGPVSAFF. In DNA, the CDR3 is TGTGCCAGCAGAACACCGGGACCCGTGTCAGCTTTCTTT.

This clone was seen only once. This chain links TRBV7-6 with TRBJ2-1; D gene uncertain. The ends were cut back, 0 bases at V and 5 bases at J, with 2 bases in the middle. In germline, CDR1 is SGHVS, CDR2 FNYEAQ. This CDR3 has 12 amino acids. CDR3 nucleotide sequence: TGTGCCAGCAGCTTAGCCGACAATGAGCAGTTCTTC. Its translation: CASSLADNEQFF.

The chain carries TRBV7-7 and TRBJ2-3; D may be TRBD2 (5 bases). CDR3 length: 15 residues. The V end was cut by 1 base, the J end by 3 bases, with 11 bases between. Germline CDR1 and CDR2: SSHAT and FNYEAQ (reference sequence). The CDR3 protein is CASSLGSGLTDTQYF. As DNA, the CDR3 is TGTGCCAGCAGCTTAGGGTCGGGGTTAACAGATACGCAGTATTTT. Together with reference TRBV7-7 and TRBJ2-3, the CDR3 gives the full variable domain: GAGVSQSPRYKVTKRGQDVTLRCDPISSHATLYWYQQALGQGPEFLTYFNYEAQPDKSGLPSDRFSAERPEGSISTLTIQRTEQRDSAMYRCASSLGSGLTDTQYFGPGTRLTVL.

The chain uses TRBV19 and TRBJ2-1; tentatively, D is TRBD2 (7 bases). The V end was cut by 3 bases, the J end by 6 bases, with 15 bases between. Per the germline V gene, CDR1 is LNHDA and CDR2 is SQIVND (reference sequence). This CDR3 has 15 residues. CDR3 sequence (DNA): TGTGCCAGTAGTATGCCCGGGGGCGGGAGCAATGAGCAGTTCTTC. This codes for CASSMPGGGSNEQFF.

V usage is TRBV5-1 and J usage is TRBJ2-3, with 7 bases lining up with TRBD1. Losses at the gene ends were 5 bases for V and 2 bases for J; bases not matched to a gene: 8. The V gene's germline CDR1 is SGHRS and CDR2 YFSETQ. The CDR3 is 15 residues long. CDR3 loop: CASSLEGQSTDTQYF. The CDR3, as DNA: TGCGCCAGCAGTTTAGAGGGACAGTCCACAGATACGCAGTATTTT. Full variable domain (rest looked up from reference TRBV5-1 and TRBJ2-3): KAGVTQTPRYLIKTRGQQVTLSCSPISGHRSVSWYQQTPGQGLQFLFEYFSETQRNKGNFPGRFSGRQFSNSRSEMNVSTLELGDSALYLCASSLEGQSTDTQYFGPGTRLTVL.